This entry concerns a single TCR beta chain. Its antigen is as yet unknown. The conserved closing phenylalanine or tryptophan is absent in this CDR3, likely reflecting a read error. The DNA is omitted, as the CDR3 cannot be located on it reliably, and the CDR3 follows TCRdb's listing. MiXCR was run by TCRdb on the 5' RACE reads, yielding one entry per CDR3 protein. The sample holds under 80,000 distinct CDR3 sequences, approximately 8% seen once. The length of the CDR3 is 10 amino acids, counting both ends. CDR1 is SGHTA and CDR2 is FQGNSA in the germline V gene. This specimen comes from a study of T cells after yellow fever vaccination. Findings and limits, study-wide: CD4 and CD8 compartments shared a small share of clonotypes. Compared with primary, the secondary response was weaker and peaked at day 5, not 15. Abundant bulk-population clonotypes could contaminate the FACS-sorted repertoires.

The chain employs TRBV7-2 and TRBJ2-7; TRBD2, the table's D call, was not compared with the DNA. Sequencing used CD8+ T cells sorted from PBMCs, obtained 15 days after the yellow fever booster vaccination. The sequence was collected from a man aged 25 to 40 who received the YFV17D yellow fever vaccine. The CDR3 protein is CASRSGRDWS.